Sequencing of this TCR beta chain was carried out in a study of blood T cell repertoires in COVID-19. Sequencing was performed with immunoSEQ multiplex PCR; in TCRdb, only in-frame clones are kept and a portion is missing. Seen here are 70,000 to 100,000 clones, roughly 85% observed once, and the top ten hold around 16%. Per germline, CDR1 SGHTA and CDR2 FQGNSA. V shed 5 bases, J shed 2 bases, and the junction held 2 bases outside the gene matches. This CDR3 contains 13 residues. Comments on this clone: In the same sample, other DNA sequences code for this CDR3.

The genes are TRBV7-2 and TRBJ1-2, with 7 bases fitting TRBD1. Sequencing was performed on peripheral blood. This receptor was taken from a woman aged 55-69 years with COVID-19, enrolled during active disease. CDR3 sequence reads: CASSPGQNYGYTF. CDR3 nucleotides: TGTGCCAGCAGCCCGGGACAGAACTATGGCTACACCTTC.